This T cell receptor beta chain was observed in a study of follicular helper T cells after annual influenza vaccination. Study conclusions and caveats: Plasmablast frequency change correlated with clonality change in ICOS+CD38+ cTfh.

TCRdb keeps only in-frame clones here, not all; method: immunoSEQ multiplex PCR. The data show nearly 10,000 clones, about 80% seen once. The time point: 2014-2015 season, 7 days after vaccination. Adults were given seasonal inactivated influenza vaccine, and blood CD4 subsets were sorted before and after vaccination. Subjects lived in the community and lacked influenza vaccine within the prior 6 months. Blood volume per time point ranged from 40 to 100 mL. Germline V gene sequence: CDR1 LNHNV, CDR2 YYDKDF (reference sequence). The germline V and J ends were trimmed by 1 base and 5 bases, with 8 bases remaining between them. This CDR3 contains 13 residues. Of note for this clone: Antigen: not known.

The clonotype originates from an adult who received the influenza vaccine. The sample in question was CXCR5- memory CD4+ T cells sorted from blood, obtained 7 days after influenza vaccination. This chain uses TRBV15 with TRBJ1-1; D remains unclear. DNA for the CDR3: TGTGCCACCAGCAGAGTCGATTGGACTGAAGCTTTCTTT. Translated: CATSRVDWTEAFF.